The TCR beta chain under discussion was sequenced for a study of shared clonotypes between healthy human individuals. In the study overall: Researchers drew samples from a couple of women and a few men aged 18 to 49. Each donor had three CD4 naive, three CD4 memory, two CD8 naive and one CD8 memory plate.

Trimming stripped 5 bases from V and 3 bases from J, with 11 bases between. The CDR3 runs to 13 residues. Germline CDR1 is SGHRS and CDR2 is YFSETQ. Profiling relied on immunoSEQ multiplex PCR, and the TCRdb table lists in-frame clones only, not all of them. The sample consists of over 2 million clones, roughly 94% of them appearing once. Participating donors were healthy, HIV-negative adults free of recent acute infections or vaccinations. General study findings and limits: With few donors, the genetic and exposure-history diversity represented was limited.

Of note for this clone: As yet, its antigen is unknown.

The TCR was taken from a young man in good health. The chain recombines TRBV5-1 with TRBJ1-1; perhaps TRBD1 as D (6 bases). Source material: naive CD4+ T cells sorted from blood. Indicated subset: CD45RA+ positively selected. CDR3 amino acids: CASRRQEDTEAFF. In DNA, the CDR3 is TGCGCCAGCAGACGACAGGAGGACACTGAAGCTTTCTTT.